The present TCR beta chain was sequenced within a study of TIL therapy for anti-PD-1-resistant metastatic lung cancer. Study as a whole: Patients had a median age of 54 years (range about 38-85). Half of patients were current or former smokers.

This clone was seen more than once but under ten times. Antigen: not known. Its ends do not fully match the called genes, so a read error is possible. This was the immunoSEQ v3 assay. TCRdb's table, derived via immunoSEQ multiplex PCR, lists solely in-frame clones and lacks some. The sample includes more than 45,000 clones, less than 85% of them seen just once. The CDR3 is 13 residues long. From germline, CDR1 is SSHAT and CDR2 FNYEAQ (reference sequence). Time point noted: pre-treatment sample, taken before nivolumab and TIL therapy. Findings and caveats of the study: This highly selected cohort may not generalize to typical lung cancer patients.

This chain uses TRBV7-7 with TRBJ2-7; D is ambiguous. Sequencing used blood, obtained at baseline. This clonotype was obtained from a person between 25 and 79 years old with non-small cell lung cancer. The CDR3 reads CASSFGSNYEQYF. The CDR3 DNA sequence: TGTGCTAGCAGCTTCGGTAGTAACTACGAGCAGTACTTC.